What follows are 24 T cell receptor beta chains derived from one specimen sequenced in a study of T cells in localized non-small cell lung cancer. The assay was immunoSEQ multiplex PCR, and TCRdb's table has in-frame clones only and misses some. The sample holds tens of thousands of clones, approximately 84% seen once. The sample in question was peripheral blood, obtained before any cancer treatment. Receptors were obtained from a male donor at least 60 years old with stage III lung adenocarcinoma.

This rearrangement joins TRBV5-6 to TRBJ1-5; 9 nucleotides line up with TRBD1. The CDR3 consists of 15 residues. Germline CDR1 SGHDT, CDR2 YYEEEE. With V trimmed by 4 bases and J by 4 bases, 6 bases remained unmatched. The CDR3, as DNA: TGTGCCAGCAGCCCATTCGACAGGGGGAATCAGCCCCAGCATTTT. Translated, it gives CASSPFDRGNQPQHF.

The CDR3 nucleotides are TGTGCCAGCATCGCTCGAAGTCTCCGAGATAGCAATCAGCCCCAGCATTTT. Amino acid sequence: CASIARSLRDSNQPQHF. V gene TRBV28 combines with J gene TRBJ1-5; unclear D gene. Trimming left V 7 bases short and J 0 bases short, with 19 bases between. The germline V gene encodes CDR1 MDHEN and CDR2 SYDVKM. The CDR3 length is 17 residues.

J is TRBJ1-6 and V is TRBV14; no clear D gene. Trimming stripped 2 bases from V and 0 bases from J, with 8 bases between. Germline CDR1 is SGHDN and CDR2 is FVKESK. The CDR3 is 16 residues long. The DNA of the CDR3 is TGTGCCAGCAGCCAAAACGAGGGCTCCTATAATTCACCCCTCCACTTT. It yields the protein CASSQNEGSYNSPLHF.

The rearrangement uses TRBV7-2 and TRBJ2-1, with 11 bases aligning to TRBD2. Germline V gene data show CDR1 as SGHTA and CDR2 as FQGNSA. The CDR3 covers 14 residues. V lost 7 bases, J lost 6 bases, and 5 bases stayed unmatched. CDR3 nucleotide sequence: TGTGCCAGCAAATTAGCGGGAGGGATCAATGAGCAGTTCTTC. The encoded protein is CASKLAGGINEQFF.

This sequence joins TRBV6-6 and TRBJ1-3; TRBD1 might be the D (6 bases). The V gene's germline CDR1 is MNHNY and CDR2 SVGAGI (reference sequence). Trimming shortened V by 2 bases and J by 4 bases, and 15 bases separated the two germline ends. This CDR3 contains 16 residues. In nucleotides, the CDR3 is TGTGCCAGCAGTTACACGGACAGTCTATACGGAAACACCATATATTTT. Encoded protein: CASSYTDSLYGNTIYF.

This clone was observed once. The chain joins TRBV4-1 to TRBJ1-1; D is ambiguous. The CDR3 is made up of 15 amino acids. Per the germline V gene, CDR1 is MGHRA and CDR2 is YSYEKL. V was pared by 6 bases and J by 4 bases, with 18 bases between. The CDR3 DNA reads TGCGCCAGCAGTCAAAAGGGCGATGGAGTCACTGAAGCTTTCTTT. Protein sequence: CASSQKGDGVTEAFF.

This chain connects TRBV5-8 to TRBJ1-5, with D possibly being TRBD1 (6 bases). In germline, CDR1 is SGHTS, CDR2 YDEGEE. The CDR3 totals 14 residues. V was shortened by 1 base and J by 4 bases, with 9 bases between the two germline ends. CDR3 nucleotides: TGTGCCAGCAGCTTGACAGGGCCAAATCAGCCCCAGCATTTT. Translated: CASSLTGPNQPQHF.

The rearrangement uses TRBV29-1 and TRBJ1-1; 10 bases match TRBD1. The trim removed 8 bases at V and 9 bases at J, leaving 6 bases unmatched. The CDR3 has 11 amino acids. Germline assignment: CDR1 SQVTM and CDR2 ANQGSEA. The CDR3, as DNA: TGCAGCACAAGACAGGGGGCGAAAGCTTTCTTT. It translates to CSTRQGAKAFF.

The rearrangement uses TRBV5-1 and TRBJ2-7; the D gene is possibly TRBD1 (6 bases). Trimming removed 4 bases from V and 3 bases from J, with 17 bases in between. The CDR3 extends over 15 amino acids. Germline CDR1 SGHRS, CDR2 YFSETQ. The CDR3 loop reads CASSPLGEGVYEQYF. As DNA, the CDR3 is TGCGCCAGCAGCCCCTTAGGAGAGGGGGTCTACGAGCAGTACTTC.

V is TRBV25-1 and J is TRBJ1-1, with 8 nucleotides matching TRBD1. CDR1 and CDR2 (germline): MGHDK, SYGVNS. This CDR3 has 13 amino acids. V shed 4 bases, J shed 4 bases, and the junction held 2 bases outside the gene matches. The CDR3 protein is CASSVTGGTEAFF. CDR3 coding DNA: TGTGCCAGCAGTGTAACAGGGGGCACTGAAGCTTTCTTT. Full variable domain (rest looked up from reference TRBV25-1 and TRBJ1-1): EADIYQTPRYLVIGTGKKITLECSQTMGHDKMYWYQQDPGMELHLIHYSYGVNSTEKGDLSSESTVSRIRTEHFPLTLESARPSHTSQYLCASSVTGGTEAFFGQGTRLTVV.

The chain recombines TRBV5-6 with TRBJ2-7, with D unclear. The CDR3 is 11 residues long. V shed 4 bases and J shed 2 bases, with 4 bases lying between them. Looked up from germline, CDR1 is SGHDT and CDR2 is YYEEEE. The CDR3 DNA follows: TGTGCCAGCAGCAGCCCCTACGAGCAGTACTTC. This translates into CASSSPYEQYF. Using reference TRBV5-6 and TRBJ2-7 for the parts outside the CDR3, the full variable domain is DAGVTQSPTHLIKTRGQQVTLRCSPKSGHDTVSWYQQALGQGPQFIFQYYEEEERQRGNFPDRFSGHQFPNYSSELNVNALLLGDSALYLCASSSPYEQYFGPGTRLTVT.

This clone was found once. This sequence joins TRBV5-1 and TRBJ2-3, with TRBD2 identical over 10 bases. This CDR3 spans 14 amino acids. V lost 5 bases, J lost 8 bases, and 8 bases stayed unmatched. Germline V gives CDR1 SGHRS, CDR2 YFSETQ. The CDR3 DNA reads TGCGCCAGCAGAGAAACTAGCGGGGAAGGTACGCAGTATTTT. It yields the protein CASRETSGEGTQYF.

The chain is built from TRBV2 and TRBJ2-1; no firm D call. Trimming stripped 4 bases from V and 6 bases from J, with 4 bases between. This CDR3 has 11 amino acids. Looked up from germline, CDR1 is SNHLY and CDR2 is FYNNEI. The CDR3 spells CASSASNEQFF. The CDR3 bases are TGTGCCAGCAGTGCCTCCAATGAGCAGTTCTTC.

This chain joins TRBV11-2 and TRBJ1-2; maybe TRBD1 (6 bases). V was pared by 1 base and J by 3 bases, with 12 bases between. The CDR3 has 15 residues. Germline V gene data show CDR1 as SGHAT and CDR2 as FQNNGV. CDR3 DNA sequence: TGTGCCAGCAGCTTAGGCCCAGGGGCAGACTATGGCTACACCTTC. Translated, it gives CASSLGPGADYGYTF.

CDR3: CSAAVGYLPYEQYF. CDR3 DNA: TGCAGCGCCGCCGTGGGTTATCTACCCTACGAGCAGTACTTC. V gene TRBV29-1 combines with J gene TRBJ2-7; D ambiguous. The CDR3 contains 14 residues. The germline CDR1 and CDR2 sequences are SQVTM and ANQGSEA. V gave up 7 bases and J gave up 2 bases, with 18 bases separating them.

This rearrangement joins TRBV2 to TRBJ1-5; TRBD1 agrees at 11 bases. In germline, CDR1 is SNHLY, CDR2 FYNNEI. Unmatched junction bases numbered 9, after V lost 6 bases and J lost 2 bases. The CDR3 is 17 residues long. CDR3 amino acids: CASRGQGVLSGNQPQHF. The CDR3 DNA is TGTGCCAGCAGGGGACAGGGGGTACTAAGTGGCAATCAGCCCCAGCATTTT.

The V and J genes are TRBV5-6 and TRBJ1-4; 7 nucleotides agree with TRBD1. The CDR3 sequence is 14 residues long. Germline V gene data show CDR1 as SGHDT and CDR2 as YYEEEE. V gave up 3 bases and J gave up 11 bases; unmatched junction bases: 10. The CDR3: CASSSTGDLGKLFF. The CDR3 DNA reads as TGTGCCAGCAGCTCTACAGGGGATCTTGGGAAACTGTTTTTT.

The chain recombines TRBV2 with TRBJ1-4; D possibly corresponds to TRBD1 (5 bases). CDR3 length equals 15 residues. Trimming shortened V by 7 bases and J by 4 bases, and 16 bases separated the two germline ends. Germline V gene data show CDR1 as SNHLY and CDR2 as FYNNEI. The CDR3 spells CASKLGTIGNEKLFF. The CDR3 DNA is TGTGCCAGCAAGCTAGGGACCATCGGTAATGAAAAACTGTTTTTT.

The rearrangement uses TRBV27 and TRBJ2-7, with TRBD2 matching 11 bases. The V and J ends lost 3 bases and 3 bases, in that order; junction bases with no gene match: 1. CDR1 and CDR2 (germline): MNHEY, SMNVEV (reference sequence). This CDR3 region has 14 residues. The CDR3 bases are TGTGCCAGCAGTTTTCTAGCGGGAGGCTACGAGCAGTACTTC. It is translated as CASSFLAGGYEQYF.

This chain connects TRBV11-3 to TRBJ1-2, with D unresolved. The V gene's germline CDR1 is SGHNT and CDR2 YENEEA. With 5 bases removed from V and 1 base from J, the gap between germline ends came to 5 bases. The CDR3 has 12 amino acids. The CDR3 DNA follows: TGTGCCAGCAGCCCGAGTAACTATGGCTACACCTTC. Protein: CASSPSNYGYTF. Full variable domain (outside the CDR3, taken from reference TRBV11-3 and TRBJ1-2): EAGVVQSPRYKIIEKKQPVAFWCNPISGHNTLYWYLQNLGQGPELLIRYENEEAVDDSQLPKDRFSAERLKGVDSTLKIQPAELGDSAVYLCASSPSNYGYTFGSGTRLTVV.

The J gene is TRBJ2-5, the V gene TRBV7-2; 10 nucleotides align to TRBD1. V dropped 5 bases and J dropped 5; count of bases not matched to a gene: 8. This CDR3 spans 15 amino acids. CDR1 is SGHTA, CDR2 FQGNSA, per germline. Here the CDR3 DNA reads TGTGCCAGCAGCATTTTCGGACAGGGGGGGGAGACCCAGTACTTC. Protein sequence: CASSIFGQGGETQYF.

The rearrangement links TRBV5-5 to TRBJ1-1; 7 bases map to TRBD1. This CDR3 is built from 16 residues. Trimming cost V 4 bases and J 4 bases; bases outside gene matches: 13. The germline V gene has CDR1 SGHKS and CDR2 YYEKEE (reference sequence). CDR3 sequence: CASSPEYRGFSTEAFF. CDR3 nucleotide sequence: TGTGCCAGCAGCCCAGAGTACAGGGGATTCAGCACTGAAGCTTTCTTT.

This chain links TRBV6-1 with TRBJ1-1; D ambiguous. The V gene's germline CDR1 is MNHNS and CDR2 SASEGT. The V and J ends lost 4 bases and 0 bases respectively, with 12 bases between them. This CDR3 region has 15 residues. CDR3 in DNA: TGTGCCAGCAGTGTTTACAGCAAAATGAACACTGAAGCTTTCTTT. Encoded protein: CASSVYSKMNTEAFF.

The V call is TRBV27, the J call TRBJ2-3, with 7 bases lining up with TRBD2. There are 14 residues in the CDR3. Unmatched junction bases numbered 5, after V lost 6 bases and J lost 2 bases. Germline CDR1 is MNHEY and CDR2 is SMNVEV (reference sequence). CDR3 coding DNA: TGTGCCAGCAGGCGAGCGGGGCCCACAGATACGCAGTATTTT. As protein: CASRRAGPTDTQYF.